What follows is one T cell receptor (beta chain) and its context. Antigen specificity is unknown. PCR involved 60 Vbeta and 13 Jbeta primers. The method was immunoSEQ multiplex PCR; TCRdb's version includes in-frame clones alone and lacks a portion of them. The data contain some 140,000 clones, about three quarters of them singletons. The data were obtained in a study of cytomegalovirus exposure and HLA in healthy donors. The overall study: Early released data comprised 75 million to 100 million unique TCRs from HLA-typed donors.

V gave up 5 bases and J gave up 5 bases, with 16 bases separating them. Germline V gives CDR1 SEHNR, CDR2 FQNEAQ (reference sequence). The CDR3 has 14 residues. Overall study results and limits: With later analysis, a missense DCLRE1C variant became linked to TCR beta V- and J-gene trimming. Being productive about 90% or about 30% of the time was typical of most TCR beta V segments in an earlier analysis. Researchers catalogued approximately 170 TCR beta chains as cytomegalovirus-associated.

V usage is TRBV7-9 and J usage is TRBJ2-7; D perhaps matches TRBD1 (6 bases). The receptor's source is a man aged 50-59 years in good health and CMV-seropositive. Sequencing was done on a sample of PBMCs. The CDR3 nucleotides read TGTGCCAGCAGCCGGGACATAATCGACGACGAGCAGTACTTC. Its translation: CASSRDIIDDEQYF.